This is a list of T cell receptor beta chains from one sample in a study of cytomegalovirus exposure and HLA in healthy donors. Libraries were prepared by immunoSEQ multiplex PCR; TCRdb keeps only in-frame clonotypes and omits some of them. The sample yields about 220,000 clones, around nine tenths seen once. Sample: PBMCs. These receptors all stem from a woman aged 18-29 years in good health and CMV-seronegative. Each CDR3 is given with its conserved first and last residue. A D gene is named only where the DNA matches it firmly. Only some rows state a clone size, as once, few, many or a class for expanded clones.

TGTGCCAGCAAGGGGGGGGCCTACGAGCAGTACTTC,CASKGGAYEQYF,TRBV27,.,TRBJ2-7,.
TGCGCCAGCAGCTTGGATGGGACAGACTCCTACGAGCAGTACTTC,CASSLDGTDSYEQYF,TRBV5-1,.,TRBJ2-7,TRBD1
TGTGCCAGCAGCCCCACAGAGAGCAATCAGCCCCAGCATTTT,CASSPTESNQPQHF,TRBV7-9,.,TRBJ1-5,.
TGTGCCAGCAAGGAAGACAGGGGCATTAGCGGGAGTTCCTACAATGAGCAGTTCTTC,CASKEDRGISGSSYNEQFF,TRBV27,.,TRBJ2-1,.
TGCGCCAGCAGTCCCCTCCCAGGGTCCACTGAAGCTTTCTTT,CASSPLPGSTEAFF,TRBV5-1,.,TRBJ1-1,.
TGTGCCAGCAGCTTAGTAGGGACTAGCGTATCCTACGAGCAGTACTTC,CASSLVGTSVSYEQYF,TRBV7-2,.,TRBJ2-7,TRBD2
TGTGCCAGTAGTATCGCGGGAGGGTGGAACGAGCAGTACTTC,CASSIAGGWNEQYF,TRBV19,.,TRBJ2-7,TRBD2
TGTGCCAGCAGCTTAGATGTGGGGGGGACAGATACGCAGTATTTT,CASSLDVGGTDTQYF,TRBV11-2,.,TRBJ2-3,TRBD2
TGTGCCAGCAGCTTGGCAGGGGCGCAAGAGACCCAGTACTTC,CASSLAGAQETQYF,TRBV5-4,.,TRBJ2-5,.
TGTGCCAGCAGTTTATGGACGGGGGGGAGTGAAAAACTGTTTTTT,CASSLWTGGSEKLFF,TRBV28,.,TRBJ1-4,.
TGCGCCAGCAGCCGTAACAGGGGCCAAGAGACCCAGTACTTC,CASSRNRGQETQYF,TRBV5-1,.,TRBJ2-5,TRBD1
TGTGCCAGCACAGGGACACCGGCCGTCGGGGAGCTGTTTTTT,CASTGTPAVGELFF,TRBV19,.,TRBJ2-2,.
TGTGCCTGGAATGCGGGACTAGCGGTGTACGAGCAGTACTTC,CAWNAGLAVYEQYF,TRBV30,.,TRBJ2-7,TRBD2
TGTGCCAGCAGTTCTAGGGACAGGGGGGAGACCCAGTACTTC,CASSSRDRGETQYF,TRBV27,.,TRBJ2-5,TRBD1
TGCGCCAGCAGCTTGTCAGGGGATGGTGAAAAACTGTTTTTT,CASSLSGDGEKLFF,TRBV5-1,.,TRBJ1-4,.
TGTGCCACCAGGCCGGAGGGGACTCAAGAGACCCAGTACTTC,CATRPEGTQETQYF,TRBV15,.,TRBJ2-5,.
TGTACCAGCAGTGAAAGGGCAGGGGGAAGTCAGCCCCAGCATTTT,CTSSERAGGSQPQHF,TRBV2,once,TRBJ1-5,TRBD1
TGTGCCAGCAGCCGACTGAATGATGGCTACACCTTC,CASSRLNDGYTF,TRBV7-6,.,TRBJ1-2,.
TGTGCCAGCAGCACCGCCACAGTCGCAAGCACAGATACGCAGTATTTT,CASSTATVASTDTQYF,TRBV5-4,.,TRBJ2-3,.
TGTGCCAGCAGTTTACTTGGCAGGGGAAACGGCTACACCTTC,CASSLLGRGNGYTF,TRBV28,few,TRBJ1-2,.
TGTGCCAGCAGTCTTAATCCCACAGGGGTTAACTATGGCTACACCTTC,CASSLNPTGVNYGYTF,TRBV7-2,.,TRBJ1-2,TRBD1
TGTGCCAGCAGGGGTGGGACAGGGGGTAGCAATCAGCCCCAGCATTTT,CASRGGTGGSNQPQHF,TRBV2,once,TRBJ1-5,TRBD1
TGTGCCAGCAGCTTGCAAGGGACTAGGAGGGGGCAAGAGACCCAGTACTTC,CASSLQGTRRGQETQYF,TRBV5-4,.,TRBJ2-5,TRBD2
TGTGCCAGCAGCCACGGGGACAGGGGTTTGGAGGGCTACACCTTC,CASSHGDRGLEGYTF,TRBV27,.,TRBJ1-2,TRBD1
TGTGCCAGCAGCGGGGGGGTGAGCTCCTACAATGAGCAGTTCTTC,CASSGGVSSYNEQFF,TRBV5-8,.,TRBJ2-1,TRBD2
TGTGCCAGCAGCCCCTCCGGGACTAGCGGAGCCACCGGGGAGCTGTTTTTT,CASSPSGTSGATGELFF,TRBV5-4,.,TRBJ2-2,TRBD2
TGTGCCTGGAGCGAGACTACCAGCGCGACCCAGTACTTC,CAWSETTSATQYF,TRBV30,.,TRBJ2-5,.
TGTGCCAGCAGCGTACTAGCGGGACCTAGCACAGATACGCAGTATTTT,CASSVLAGPSTDTQYF,TRBV9,.,TRBJ2-3,TRBD2
TGTGCCTGGAGTGTACTGGCAGGGGGCTCTGGAAACACCATATATTTT,CAWSVLAGGSGNTIYF,TRBV30,.,TRBJ1-3,TRBD1
TGCGCCAGCAGTTACGACAGGATGAACACTGAAGCTTTCTTT,CASSYDRMNTEAFF,TRBV5-1,.,TRBJ1-1,.
TGCGCCAGCAGCCAAGGAGTAGGGGGGGCTTCACCCCTCCACTTT,CASSQGVGGASPLHF,TRBV4-1,few,TRBJ1-6,.
TGTGCCAGCTCCCCGGACAGGGCCACTGAAGCTTTCTTT,CASSPDRATEAFF,TRBV18,.,TRBJ1-1,TRBD1
TGCAGCGTTCTCGGGTCCTCCGGGACTGAAGCTTTCTTT,CSVLGSSGTEAFF,TRBV29-1,.,TRBJ1-1,.
TGCGCCAGCAGCCCCCGGGATAGCACAGATACGCAGTATTTT,CASSPRDSTDTQYF,TRBV4-1,.,TRBJ2-3,.
TGTGCCAGCTCAAGGGCAGGGGCACCCCTCCACTTT,CASSRAGAPLHF,TRBV18,.,TRBJ1-6,.
TGTGCCAGCAGCCGCTTCGGGACAGGGGCGAACACCGGGGAGCTGTTTTTT,CASSRFGTGANTGELFF,TRBV27,.,TRBJ2-2,TRBD1
TGCGCCAGCAGCACGACAGGGGGGAACACTGAAGCTTTCTTT,CASSTTGGNTEAFF,TRBV5-1,few,TRBJ1-1,TRBD1
TGTGCCAGCAGCTTAGGTAGGGGGATGAACACTGAAGCTTTCTTT,CASSLGRGMNTEAFF,TRBV7-9,.,TRBJ1-1,.
TGCAGCGTTGAATGGGGACAGGGTATGAATGAGCAGTTCTTC,CSVEWGQGMNEQFF,TRBV29-1,.,TRBJ2-1,TRBD1
TGTGCCAGCAGTTCCCTAGCGGGAGGGACAGATACGCAGTATTTT,CASSSLAGGTDTQYF,TRBV28,.,TRBJ2-3,TRBD2
TGTGCCAGCGTACGGACTAGCGGGGGCAATGAGCAGTTCTTC,CASVRTSGGNEQFF,TRBV2,.,TRBJ2-1,TRBD2
TGTGCCTGGAGTGTAGGACTAGCGGGAGGGCCCCACGAGCAGTACTTC,CAWSVGLAGGPHEQYF,TRBV30,.,TRBJ2-7,TRBD2
TGCAGCGTTGTCGCCAGCGCCTACGAGCAGTACTTC,CSVVASAYEQYF,TRBV29-1,.,TRBJ2-7,.
TGCGCCAGCGGGCAAAACACCGGGGAGCTGTTTTTT,CASGQNTGELFF,TRBV10-1,few,TRBJ2-2,.
TGTGCCAGCAGCTTGAGAGGGAAAGAGACCCAGTACTTC,CASSLRGKETQYF,TRBV7-9,.,TRBJ2-5,.
TGTGCCAGCAGCTTGGGGGCAGCTCCCTCCTACGAGCAGTACTTC,CASSLGAAPSYEQYF,TRBV5-4,.,TRBJ2-7,.
TGTGCCAGCAGCCCACCAGGGACTAGCGGACACAATGAGCAGTTCTTC,CASSPPGTSGHNEQFF,TRBV13,.,TRBJ2-1,TRBD2
TGTGCCAGCAGTTACTTCGGGAAGGAGACCCAGTACTTC,CASSYFGKETQYF,TRBV6-5,.,TRBJ2-5,.
TGTGCCTGGATCTTACGAGGGAGGGGTAGTGAAAAACTGTTTTTT,CAWILRGRGSEKLFF,TRBV30,.,TRBJ1-4,.
TGTGCCAGCAGTACTTTTGGGGGGGCAGCTTACAATGAGCAGTTCTTC,CASSTFGGAAYNEQFF,TRBV25-1,.,TRBJ2-1,.
TGTGCCAGCAGCCCAACCCGACAGGGATCTAATGAAAAACTGTTTTTT,CASSPTRQGSNEKLFF,TRBV9,.,TRBJ1-4,TRBD1
TGTGCCAGCAGCTCGACCACCGAGGCACCCAGGGTCTGGGCCAACGTCCTGACTTTC,CASSSTTEAPRVWANVLTF,TRBV11-1,.,TRBJ2-6,.
TGTGCCAGCAGTGCGGGGGAAGCATACAATGAGCAGTTCTTC,CASSAGEAYNEQFF,TRBV6-4,.,TRBJ2-1,.